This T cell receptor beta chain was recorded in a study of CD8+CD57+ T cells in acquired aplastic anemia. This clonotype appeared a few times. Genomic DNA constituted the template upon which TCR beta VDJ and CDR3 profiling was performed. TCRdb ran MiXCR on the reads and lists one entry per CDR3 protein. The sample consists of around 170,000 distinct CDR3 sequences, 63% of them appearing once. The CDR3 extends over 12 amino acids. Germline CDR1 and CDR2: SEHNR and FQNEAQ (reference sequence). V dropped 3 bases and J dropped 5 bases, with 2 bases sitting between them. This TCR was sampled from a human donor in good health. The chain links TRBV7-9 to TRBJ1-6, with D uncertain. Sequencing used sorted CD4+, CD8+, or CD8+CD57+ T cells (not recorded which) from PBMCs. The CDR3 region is CASSLDNSPLHF. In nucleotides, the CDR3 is TGTGCCAGCAGCTTGGATAATTCACCCCTCCACTTT.